The rows below give T cell receptor beta chains drawn from one sample of a study of blood T cells in healthy people across ages. In TCRdb, the 5' RACE reads were re-called with MiXCR into one record per CDR3 protein. The repertoire includes under 1,000,000 distinct CDR3 sequences, around half of them detected once, and over 15% sits in the top ten. The material sequenced was blood. The source of these receptors is a man aged 80 or over in good health. The CDR3 runs from the conserved cysteine through the conserved F or W. The order of the fields is clone size, J gene, D gene, V gene, CDR3 protein, CDR3 DNA. D genes are given only for firm matches. The size of a clone is reported for some rows only, either as once, few or many, or as a class for expanded clones.

clone_size: many
j_call: TRBJ2-5
d_call: TRBD2
v_call: TRBV20-1
cdr3_aa: CSAVVLAGAEAQYF
cdr3_nt: TGCAGTGCTGTTGTTCTAGCGGGCGCAGAGGCCCAGTACTTC

clone_size: .
j_call: TRBJ2-3
d_call: .
v_call: TRBV11-2
cdr3_aa: CASSLVGGRSDTQYF
cdr3_nt: TGTGCCAGCAGCTTAGTGGGGGGACGTTCCGATACGCAGTATTTT

clone_size: .
j_call: TRBJ2-5
d_call: TRBD1
v_call: TRBV4-3
cdr3_aa: CASSQDEGTGAETQYF
cdr3_nt: TGCGCCAGCAGCCAAGATGAGGGGACAGGGGCAGAGACCCAGTACTTC

clone_size: .
j_call: TRBJ2-7
d_call: .
v_call: TRBV7-9
cdr3_aa: CASSPPGAGTAYEQYF
cdr3_nt: TGTGCCAGCAGCCCGCCGGGGGCCGGGACCGCCTACGAGCAGTACTTC

clone_size: .
j_call: TRBJ2-1
d_call: .
v_call: TRBV24-1
cdr3_aa: CATSDFDRRQAQFF
cdr3_nt: TGTGCCACCAGTGATTTCGACCGCCGACAGGCGCAGTTCTTC

clone_size: few
j_call: TRBJ2-3
d_call: .
v_call: TRBV7-3
cdr3_aa: CASSLTSRTDTQYF
cdr3_nt: TGTGCCAGCAGCTTAACTTCTCGCACAGATACGCAGTATTTT

clone_size: few
j_call: TRBJ1-2
d_call: TRBD1
v_call: TRBV25-1
cdr3_aa: CASSDNKGAYYGYTF
cdr3_nt: TGTGCCAGCAGTGACAATAAGGGGGCGTACTATGGCTACACCTTC

clone_size: few
j_call: TRBJ2-7
d_call: TRBD2
v_call: TRBV7-2
cdr3_aa: CASSLGAGVNEQYF
cdr3_nt: TGTGCCAGCAGCTTAGGAGCGGGAGTAAACGAGCAGTACTTC

clone_size: .
j_call: TRBJ2-1
d_call: TRBD2
v_call: TRBV9
cdr3_aa: CASSYGASGTNEQFF
cdr3_nt: TGTGCCAGCAGCTATGGGGCTAGCGGGACCAATGAGCAGTTCTTC

clone_size: once
j_call: TRBJ1-5
d_call: .
v_call: TRBV10-3
cdr3_aa: CAISDGSGKHF
cdr3_nt: TGTGCCATCAGTGACGGTAGTGGTAAGCATTTT

clone_size: few
j_call: TRBJ2-7
d_call: .
v_call: TRBV6-2/TRBV6-3
cdr3_aa: CASTDSQAYEQYF
cdr3_nt: TGTGCCAGCACCGACTCCCAAGCCTACGAGCAGTACTTC

clone_size: .
j_call: TRBJ1-2
d_call: .
v_call: TRBV19
cdr3_aa: CASSIDTNYGYTF
cdr3_nt: TGTGCCAGTAGTATTGACACCAACTATGGCTACACCTTC

clone_size: few
j_call: TRBJ2-1
d_call: .
v_call: TRBV12-3/TRBV12-4
cdr3_aa: CASSAGLHREQFF
cdr3_nt: TGTGCCAGCAGTGCGGGACTCCACAGAGAGCAGTTCTTC

clone_size: few
j_call: TRBJ1-2
d_call: .
v_call: TRBV27
cdr3_aa: CASSGNRARSYGYTF
cdr3_nt: TGTGCCAGCAGCGGCAACAGGGCCCGCTCCTATGGCTACACCTTC

clone_size: .
j_call: TRBJ2-1
d_call: .
v_call: TRBV20-1
cdr3_aa: CSARDRLAGGRFF
cdr3_nt: TGCAGTGCTAGAGATCGTCTAGCTGGTGGGCGGTTCTTC

clone_size: .
j_call: TRBJ2-1
d_call: TRBD2
v_call: TRBV24-1
cdr3_aa: CATSDFSTSGSHNEQFF
cdr3_nt: TGTGCCACCAGTGATTTTTCTACTAGCGGGTCCCACAATGAGCAGTTCTTC

clone_size: .
j_call: TRBJ2-4
d_call: TRBD1
v_call: TRBV18
cdr3_aa: CASSLAPGQGAVGKNIQYF
cdr3_nt: TGTGCCAGCTCACTCGCTCCGGGACAGGGGGCCGTGGGCAAAAACATTCAGTACTTC

clone_size: few
j_call: TRBJ2-1
d_call: .
v_call: TRBV6-1
cdr3_aa: CASSEAGRTREFF
cdr3_nt: TGTGCCAGCAGTGAAGCGGGACGGACTCGCGAGTTCTTC

clone_size: .
j_call: TRBJ2-7
d_call: TRBD2
v_call: TRBV20-1
cdr3_aa: CRASGEGPYEQYF
cdr3_nt: TGCAGAGCTAGCGGGGAGGGCCCCTACGAGCAGTACTTC

clone_size: .
j_call: TRBJ2-7
d_call: TRBD2
v_call: TRBV11-3
cdr3_aa: CASGTISYEQYF
cdr3_nt: TGTGCCTCCGGGACTATCTCCTACGAGCAGTACTTC

clone_size: few
j_call: TRBJ2-7
d_call: TRBD2
v_call: TRBV7-2
cdr3_aa: CASRPPGLALGYEQYF
cdr3_nt: TGTGCCAGCAGGCCACCGGGACTAGCCTTGGGCTACGAGCAGTACTTC

clone_size: few
j_call: TRBJ1-4
d_call: .
v_call: TRBV4-1
cdr3_aa: CASSLPGATNEKLFF
cdr3_nt: TGCGCCAGCAGCCTTCCCGGTGCAACTAATGAAAAACTGTTTTTT

clone_size: .
j_call: TRBJ2-7
d_call: .
v_call: TRBV5-1
cdr3_aa: CASSFELSTYEQYF
cdr3_nt: TGCGCCAGCAGCTTCGAGCTCAGCACCTACGAGCAGTACTTC

clone_size: .
j_call: TRBJ1-5
d_call: .
v_call: TRBV5-6
cdr3_aa: CASSFFGRSNQPQHF
cdr3_nt: TGTGCCAGCAGCTTTTTTGGACGGAGCAATCAGCCCCAGCATTTT

clone_size: .
j_call: TRBJ1-5
d_call: .
v_call: TRBV20-1
cdr3_aa: CSARAEADQPQHF
cdr3_nt: TGCAGTGCTAGAGCCGAAGCGGATCAGCCCCAGCATTTT

clone_size: .
j_call: TRBJ1-5
d_call: TRBD1
v_call: TRBV28
cdr3_aa: CASSPQQGAGNQPQHF
cdr3_nt: TGTGCCAGCAGTCCACAACAGGGGGCTGGCAATCAGCCCCAGCATTTT

clone_size: .
j_call: TRBJ2-5
d_call: .
v_call: TRBV12-3/TRBV12-4
cdr3_aa: CASSSPFGRGDETQYF
cdr3_nt: TGTGCCAGCAGTTCACCTTTTGGTAGGGGGGACGAGACCCAGTACTTC

clone_size: few
j_call: TRBJ2-5
d_call: TRBD2
v_call: TRBV12-3/TRBV12-4
cdr3_aa: CASSLGLAGGSGETQYF
cdr3_nt: TGTGCCAGCAGCCTTGGACTAGCGGGAGGTTCTGGGGAGACCCAGTACTTC

clone_size: .
j_call: TRBJ2-7
d_call: TRBD1
v_call: TRBV12-3/TRBV12-4
cdr3_aa: CASSVRDRSHEQYF
cdr3_nt: TGTGCCAGCAGTGTCCGGGACAGATCCCACGAGCAGTACTTC

clone_size: .
j_call: TRBJ1-3
d_call: .
v_call: TRBV14
cdr3_aa: CAGSQVGAGLGNTIYF
cdr3_nt: TGTGCCGGCAGCCAAGTCGGGGCAGGTCTCGGAAACACCATATATTTT

clone_size: few
j_call: TRBJ2-5
d_call: TRBD2
v_call: TRBV7-2
cdr3_aa: CASSSSSGIQETQYF
cdr3_nt: TGTGCCAGCAGCTCATCTAGCGGGATCCAAGAGACCCAGTACTTC

clone_size: .
j_call: TRBJ2-7
d_call: .
v_call: TRBV27
cdr3_aa: CASREGAGQGFSYEQYF
cdr3_nt: TGTGCCAGCCGGGAGGGGGCCGGGCAAGGTTTTAGCTACGAGCAGTACTTC

clone_size: .
j_call: TRBJ1-5
d_call: .
v_call: TRBV15
cdr3_aa: CATSRDLVTRPRNQPQHF
cdr3_nt: TGTGCCACCAGCAGAGATTTAGTGACGCGACCCCGCAATCAGCCCCAGCATTTT

clone_size: .
j_call: TRBJ2-3
d_call: TRBD2
v_call: TRBV4-3
cdr3_aa: CASSQDLAGEDTQYF
cdr3_nt: TGCGCCAGCAGCCAGGATTTAGCGGGGGAGGATACGCAGTATTTT

clone_size: .
j_call: TRBJ2-6
d_call: TRBD2
v_call: TRBV10-3
cdr3_aa: CAISGLAGFDSSSGANVLTF
cdr3_nt: TGTGCCATCAGTGGACTAGCGGGTTTCGACTCTAGCTCTGGGGCCAACGTCCTGACTTTC

clone_size: .
j_call: TRBJ2-7
d_call: TRBD2
v_call: TRBV27
cdr3_aa: CASSSAGSGDYEQYF
cdr3_nt: TGTGCCAGCAGTTCCGCCGGGAGCGGGGATTACGAGCAGTACTTC

clone_size: few
j_call: TRBJ1-2
d_call: .
v_call: TRBV12-3/TRBV12-4
cdr3_aa: CASSLGRRDYGYTF
cdr3_nt: TGTGCCAGCAGTTTAGGCCGGAGAGACTATGGCTACACCTTC

clone_size: .
j_call: TRBJ2-7
d_call: .
v_call: TRBV12-3/TRBV12-4
cdr3_aa: CASSPGCEQYF
cdr3_nt: TGTGCCAGCAGTCCAGGGTGCGAGCAGTACTTC

clone_size: .
j_call: TRBJ2-5
d_call: TRBD1
v_call: TRBV20-1
cdr3_aa: CSAGQGIRGETQYF
cdr3_nt: TGCAGTGCTGGACAGGGAATACGGGGAGAGACCCAGTACTTC

clone_size: few
j_call: TRBJ2-1
d_call: .
v_call: TRBV20-1
cdr3_aa: CSARGEGPSSYNEQFF
cdr3_nt: TGCAGTGCTAGAGGCGAAGGGCCCAGCTCCTACAATGAGCAGTTCTTC

clone_size: .
j_call: TRBJ1-6
d_call: .
v_call: TRBV18
cdr3_aa: CASSPKADSPLHF
cdr3_nt: TGTGCCAGCTCACCAAAGGCGGATTCACCCCTCCACTTT

clone_size: few
j_call: TRBJ2-1
d_call: .
v_call: TRBV5-1
cdr3_aa: CASSPAYRAPNEQFF
cdr3_nt: TGCGCCAGCAGCCCGGCCTACAGGGCCCCCAATGAGCAGTTCTTC

clone_size: .
j_call: TRBJ1-2
d_call: .
v_call: TRBV6-5
cdr3_aa: CASSSRSGTADNYGYTF
cdr3_nt: TGTGCCAGCAGTTCCCGTTCCGGGACGGCTGACAACTATGGCTACACCTTC

clone_size: many
j_call: TRBJ2-3
d_call: .
v_call: TRBV29-1
cdr3_aa: CSGGALGTDTQYF
cdr3_nt: TGCAGCGGCGGGGCCTTGGGTACAGATACGCAGTATTTT

clone_size: .
j_call: TRBJ1-1
d_call: .
v_call: TRBV10-3
cdr3_aa: CAISESRQDEAFF
cdr3_nt: TGTGCCATCAGTGAGTCGCGACAAGATGAAGCTTTCTTT

clone_size: many
j_call: TRBJ2-7
d_call: TRBD1
v_call: TRBV5-1
cdr3_aa: CASSLNTGTDLYEQYF
cdr3_nt: TGCGCCAGCAGCTTAAATACCGGGACAGATCTCTACGAGCAGTACTTC

clone_size: .
j_call: TRBJ2-7
d_call: .
v_call: TRBV9
cdr3_aa: CASSVGAGRDSYEQYF
cdr3_nt: TGTGCCAGCAGCGTAGGAGCAGGGCGAGACTCCTACGAGCAGTACTTC

clone_size: .
j_call: TRBJ2-5
d_call: TRBD1
v_call: TRBV28
cdr3_aa: CASSLLDRGLQETQYF
cdr3_nt: TGTGCCAGCAGTTTATTGGACAGGGGGCTTCAAGAGACCCAGTACTTC

clone_size: .
j_call: TRBJ2-7
d_call: TRBD2
v_call: TRBV11-1
cdr3_aa: CASSSGLAYGDEQYF
cdr3_nt: TGTGCCAGCAGCTCGGGACTAGCGTATGGCGATGAGCAGTACTTC

clone_size: once
j_call: TRBJ1-5
d_call: .
v_call: TRBV20-1
cdr3_aa: CSARPIRGLDQPQHF
cdr3_nt: TGCAGTGCTAGACCAATCAGGGGCCTGGATCAGCCCCAGCATTTT

clone_size: few
j_call: TRBJ2-7
d_call: TRBD1
v_call: TRBV30
cdr3_aa: CAWTRGRLEQYF
cdr3_nt: TGTGCCTGGACAAGGGGGCGGCTCGAGCAGTACTTC